This T cell receptor (beta chain) was observed in a study of tissue T cells after allogeneic stem cell transplantation. Study background: Several unmodified and three CD34-selected T-cell-depleted grafts went to graft-versus-host disease patients.

Findings and caveats of the study: Tissue-detected TCR repertoire was only partly captured by blood and spleen T cells.

The assay was immunoSEQ multiplex PCR, and TCRdb's table has in-frame clones only and misses some. Among 2,500 to 3,000 clones listed, roughly 69% were seen once. This research-autopsy study prospectively enrolled adult allogeneic hematopoietic cell transplant recipients with steroid-refractory graft-versus-host disease. Autopsy tissues included GI tract, liver, skin and lymphoid organs. This clone has a single count. Antigen unknown. The CDR3 runs 11 residues. In germline, CDR1 is SGHDN, CDR2 FVKESK. Trimming took off 5 bases at V and 4 bases at J, with 4 bases between the two ends. Material: duodenal tissue, obtained at autopsy. The chain employs TRBV14 and TRBJ2-3; no firm D call. This TCR was recovered from a male patient of 60 years or more with steroid-refractory graft-versus-host disease after an allogeneic stem cell transplant. Some T cells may be transferred from the graft donor. The CDR3 DNA follows: TGTGCCAGCAGCGCCGCAGATACGCAGTATTTT. The encoded protein is CASSAADTQYF.